Shown below are 6 T cell receptor beta chains from a single sample sequenced in a study of Ad26.COV2.S vaccination and SARS-CoV-2 variants. Sequenced by immunoSEQ multiplex PCR; TCRdb stores in-frame clones only, minus some. The data contain roughly 460,000 clones, roughly nine tenths of them seen just once; the ten biggest clones take up 1.5% to 2%. Treatment: around 19 received Ad26.COV2.S at low or high dose, single or two shots; several received placebo; per-sample allocation not given. Samples analyzed were those drawn on day 63 after the first vaccine or placebo injection. The specimen was peripheral blood, collected in a trial of Ad26.COV2.S vaccine versus placebo. Receptors were obtained from a person aged 18-65 years who received the Ad26.COV2.S COVID-19 vaccine or a placebo.

J is TRBJ2-3 and V is TRBV7-9, with TRBD2 as a possible D gene (5 bases). The CDR3 is 15 amino acids. Germline V gives CDR1 SEHNR, CDR2 FQNEAQ (reference sequence). V was clipped by 3 bases and J by 2 bases, with 12 bases between them. The CDR3 is CASSFGGGVTDTQYF. In DNA form, the CDR3 reads TGTGCCAGCAGCTTCGGAGGTGGGGTCACAGATACGCAGTATTTT.

The chain links TRBV30 to TRBJ2-1; either TRBD1 or TRBD2 may supply D (6 bases each). Trimming stripped 5 bases from V and 6 bases from J, with 17 bases between. The CDR3 covers 14 residues. CDR1 and CDR2 (germline): GTSNPN, SVGIG (reference sequence). This chain's CDR3 is CAWYPGAGFNEQFF. Here the CDR3 DNA reads TGTGCCTGGTACCCGGGGGCAGGATTCAATGAGCAGTTCTTC.

The chain couples TRBV27 to TRBJ2-7, with D possibly TRBD1 on 5 matching bases. The CDR3 length is 15 residues. Germline V gene data show CDR1 as MNHEY and CDR2 as SMNVEV (reference sequence). Trimming pared 2 bases from V and 6 bases from J, leaving 17 bases between. DNA of the CDR3: TGTGCCAGCAGTTTAGGCCAGGGCTCCCTCTTCGAGCAGTACTTC. Translating it yields CASSLGQGSLFEQYF.

This rearrangement joins TRBV13 to TRBJ1-3; 7 bases match TRBD1. This CDR3 is built from 16 residues. The J segment lost 7 bases and the V segment lost 6 bases, leaving 15 bases of the junction unmatched. Per germline, CDR1 PRHDT and CDR2 FYEKMQ (reference sequence). The CDR3 here is CASSQEGALSGNTIYF. The CDR3 DNA reads TGTGCCAGCAGTCAGGAGGGGGCTCTCAGTGGGAACACCATATATTTT.

The chain has TRBV10-3 and TRBJ1-2; TRBD1 might be the D (5 bases). The CDR3 sequence is 13 residues long. Germline loops: CDR1 ENHRY, CDR2 SYGVKD. V was trimmed by 3 bases and J by 5 bases, leaving 10 bases between them. The CDR3 region has the DNA TGTGCCATCAGTGACGACAGCTTGTATGGCTACACCTTC. Translated: CAISDDSLYGYTF.

The rearrangement links TRBV19 to TRBJ1-2, with TRBD1 matching over 8 bases. The germline gives CDR1 LNHDA, CDR2 SQIVND (reference sequence). With V trimmed by 6 bases and J by 5 bases, 8 bases remained unmatched. The CDR3 is 14 amino acids. For the CDR3, the DNA is TGTGCCAGTAGCGACGGACAGGGTGTTTATGGCTACACCTTC. Translation: CASSDGQGVYGYTF.